Below, 13 T cell receptor beta chains from the same sample are listed, as sequenced in a study of neoadjuvant nivolumab and ipilimumab in lung cancer. Sequencing used immunoSEQ multiplex PCR; TCRdb keeps in-frame clones, though not all of them. Of fewer than 4,500 clones listed, roughly 80% are singletons. Sequences were derived from adjacent normal lung tissue, sampled after neoadjuvant nivolumab, alone or with ipilimumab, at or shortly before surgery. These receptors all come from an adult with non-small cell lung cancer.

This clone occurred once. V gene TRBV6-5 combines with J gene TRBJ2-7; 8 bases are shared with TRBD1. The CDR3 has 12 residues. Germline V gives CDR1 MNHEY, CDR2 SVGAGI. Trimming removed 6 bases from V and 6 bases from J; junction bases left unmatched: 4. CDR3 coding DNA: TGTGCCAGCAGGGACAGGGTTGGCGAGCAGTACGTC. Protein sequence: CASRDRVGEQYV.

This sequence joins TRBV7-9 and TRBJ1-2; TRBD1 might be the D (5 bases). The CDR3 extends over 12 amino acids. Trimming took 1 base from V and 8 from J, leaving 8 bases between them. Germline CDR1 and CDR2: SEHNR and FQNEAQ (reference sequence). The CDR3 region has the DNA TGTGCCAGCAGCTTAGACAGGCGCGGCTACACCTTC. It codes for CASSLDRRGYTF.

The chain joins TRBV5-4 to TRBJ1-2; 8 positions agree with TRBD1. J was trimmed by 3 bases and V by 4 bases; bases with no gene match: 8. The V gene's germline CDR1 is SGHNT and CDR2 YYREEE (reference sequence). The CDR3 spans 15 residues. The CDR3 DNA follows: TGTGCCAGCAGCCTCCAGACAGGGGTGGACTATGGCTACACCTTC. This sequence encodes CASSLQTGVDYGYTF. Full variable domain (outside the CDR3, taken from reference TRBV5-4 and TRBJ1-2): ETGVTQSPTHLIKTRGQQVTLRCSSQSGHNTVSWYQQALGQGPQFIFQYYREEENGRGNFPPRFSGLQFPNYSSELNVNALELDDSALYLCASSLQTGVDYGYTFGSGTRLTVV.

The V and J genes are TRBV27 and TRBJ1-5; no clear D. This CDR3 contains 12 residues. Germline V lookup: CDR1 MNHEY, CDR2 SMNVEV (reference sequence). Trimming stripped 5 bases from V and 5 bases from J, with 7 bases between. The CDR3 spells CASSGPDQPQHF. The CDR3 DNA is TGTGCCAGCAGTGGCCCCGATCAGCCCCAGCATTTT.

This clone is labeled as large. The chain joins TRBV4-3 to TRBJ2-4, with D hard to call. Per the germline V gene, CDR1 is LGHNA and CDR2 is YSLEER. The CDR3 is 13 amino acids. Trimming took off 0 bases at V and 13 bases at J, with 13 bases between the two ends. CDR3: CASSQEASHSQYF. The CDR3 DNA sequence: TGCGCCAGCAGCCAAGAGGCCTCCCACTCCCAGTACTTC.

This clone has more than one count but fewer than ten. The chain joins TRBV2 to TRBJ2-3, with 9 bases aligning to TRBD2. V was pared by 6 bases and J by 4 bases, with 8 bases of the junction left unmatched. The CDR3 length is 15 residues. Germline assignment: CDR1 SNHLY and CDR2 FYNNEI. CDR3 bases: TGTGCCAGCAGGTTGGGCGGGGGGGCGGCAGATACGCAGTATTTT. Translated, it gives CASRLGGGAADTQYF.

The rearrangement links TRBV5-4 to TRBJ1-1, with TRBD1 matching over 7 bases. Looked up from germline, CDR1 is SGHNT and CDR2 is YYREEE (reference sequence). V shed 0 bases, J shed 5 bases, and the junction held 10 bases outside the gene matches. The CDR3 has 16 amino acids. DNA for the CDR3: TGTGCCAGCAGCTTGGCGACAGGGTCTTCGAGGACTGAAGCTTTCTTT. This translates into CASSLATGSSRTEAFF.

This clone was seen once. This sequence joins TRBV20-1 and TRBJ1-2; no reliable D call. Germline CDR1 is DFQATT and CDR2 is SNEGSKA (reference sequence). CDR3 length equals 11 residues. V lost 8 bases and J lost 2, with 9 bases in between. CDR3 DNA sequence: TGCAGTCTGGGCGACAACTATGGCTACACCTTC. As protein: CSLGDNYGYTF.

This chain links TRBV18 with TRBJ1-2; D is possibly TRBD1 (5 bases). This CDR3 comprises 14 residues. Trimming cost V 5 bases and J 4 bases, with 14 bases left between them. The germline CDR1 and CDR2 sequences are KGHSH and LQKENI. This CDR3 is CASSETTDFYGYTF. The CDR3 DNA reads TGTGCCAGCTCAGAAACGACAGATTTCTATGGCTACACCTTC.

The rearrangement joins TRBV11-2 to TRBJ1-6, with D tentatively TRBD1 (5 bases). This CDR3 spans 15 amino acids. The V gene's germline CDR1 is SGHAT and CDR2 FQNNGV. The V and J ends lost 0 bases and 9 bases respectively, with 12 bases between them. The CDR3: CASSLEGDGVSPLHF. The CDR3 nucleotides read TGTGCCAGCAGCTTAGAAGGGGACGGGGTTTCACCCCTCCACTTT.

The rearrangement joins TRBV2 to TRBJ2-5; D gene ambiguous. The CDR3 has 12 residues. CDR1 is SNHLY and CDR2 is FYNNEI in the germline V gene. V was cut by 6 bases and J by 0 bases, with 5 bases left in between. The CDR3 reads CASREYQETQYF. Here the CDR3 DNA reads TGTGCCAGCAGGGAGTACCAAGAGACCCAGTACTTC.

This clone came up a few times. The chain has TRBV28 and TRBJ1-3; D gene unclear. CDR1 MDHEN and CDR2 SYDVKM come from the germline V gene. The V and J ends lost 0 bases and 0 bases respectively, with 6 bases between them. The CDR3 is 15 residues long. Here the CDR3 reads CASSLWDLSGNTIYF. CDR3 DNA: TGTGCCAGCAGTTTATGGGACCTCTCTGGAAACACCATATATTTT.

This clone was detected only a few times. This chain joins TRBV5-4 and TRBJ2-2; tentatively, D is TRBD2 (6 bases). There are 14 residues in the CDR3. Deletions cut 7 bases from V and 5 bases from J, with 15 bases between. The germline V gene has CDR1 SGHNT and CDR2 YYREEE (reference sequence). CDR3 nucleotides: TGTGCCAGCGGGGGACGGGGGAGAACCGGGGAGCTGTTTTTT. Its translation is CASGGRGRTGELFF.